There are many counts of the clone carrying this T cell receptor (beta chain). What it recognizes is unknown. TCRdb itself ran the 5' RACE reads through MiXCR, one entry per CDR3 protein. The sample shows roughly 490,000 distinct CDR3 sequences, approximately 15% of them seen only once. This record belongs to a study of identical twins. Study-level findings and limits: The authors drew conclusions from cross-sectional statistical analysis rather than following the same donors.

The CDR3 contains 12 residues. Trimming stripped 5 bases from V and 7 bases from J, with 11 bases between. The same specimen was also included in a second study, on yellow fever vaccine responses in identical twins.

The receptor's source is a woman aged 18-35 years in good health. The V and J genes are TRBV12-3 or TRBV12-4 and TRBJ1-1; TRBD1 is a possible D gene (5 bases). Sequenced: CD4+ T cells sorted from blood. DNA of the CDR3: TGTGCCAGCAGTCGGACACCGAGTGAAGCTTTCTTT. Its translation: CASSRTPSEAFF.